The 30 T cell receptor beta chains in this list originate from one sample, sequenced in a study of T cell responses to AZD1222 COVID-19 vaccine. TCRdb's table, derived via immunoSEQ multiplex PCR, lists solely in-frame clones and lacks some. The table has 180,000 or so clones, approximately 93% seen once. Sequencing used peripheral blood, obtained on day 0 of AZD1222 vaccination. The receptors derive from an adult in good health.

J is TRBJ1-1 and V is TRBV27; D perhaps matches TRBD1 (6 bases). Trimming cost V 3 bases and J 4 bases, with 15 bases left between them. There are 15 residues in the CDR3. Germline loops: CDR1 MNHEY, CDR2 SMNVEV (reference sequence). The DNA for the CDR3 is TGTGCCAGCAGTTTGGGGGCCCCTACGATCACTGAAGCTTTCTTT. Translated: CASSLGAPTITEAFF.

The CDR3 DNA reads TGTGCCAGCAGTTTTTATCGGGGACAGACCACAGATACGCAGTATTTT. Residues: CASSFYRGQTTDTQYF. This rearrangement joins TRBV7-9 to TRBJ2-3, with 7 positions matching TRBD1. In germline, CDR1 is SEHNR, CDR2 FQNEAQ (reference sequence). V shed 6 bases and J 2 bases; nucleotides not matched to a gene: 11. The CDR3 runs to 16 residues.

The chain has TRBV28 and TRBJ1-2; perhaps TRBD1 as D (5 bases). In germline, CDR1 is MDHEN, CDR2 SYDVKM. Deletions cut 10 bases from V and 10 bases from J, with 22 bases between. CDR3 size: 13 residues. CDR3 coding DNA: TGTGCCACCTCTAGGACACCACAGGAAGTCTACACCTTC. It encodes CATSRTPQEVYTF.

In this sample, this clone turned up once. The genes are TRBV5-1 and TRBJ1-2, with D perhaps TRBD1 (5 bases). Trimming cost V 4 bases and J 2 bases, with 12 bases left between them. Germline-derived CDR1 and CDR2 are SGHRS and YFSETQ. This CDR3 is built from 14 residues. This chain's CDR3 is CASSPGTENYGYTF. For the CDR3, the DNA is TGCGCCAGCAGCCCCGGGACGGAGAACTATGGCTACACCTTC.

The rearrangement joins TRBV7-9 to TRBJ2-7; D is ambiguous. The CDR3 contains 14 residues. Per germline, CDR1 SEHNR and CDR2 FQNEAQ (reference sequence). Trimming removed 1 base at V and 2 bases at J, with 9 bases between. CDR3 sequence: CASSLELDPYEQYF. The CDR3 DNA sequence: TGTGCCAGCAGCTTAGAATTAGACCCCTACGAGCAGTACTTC.

V gene TRBV7-9 combines with J gene TRBJ1-5; D gene ambiguous. Between the trimmed V and J ends, which lost 5 bases and 0 bases, there was a span of 11 bases. CDR1 SEHNR and CDR2 FQNEAQ come from the germline V gene (reference sequence). The CDR3 contains 15 residues. The CDR3 sequence is CASSPDGHSNQPQHF. CDR3 coding DNA: TGTGCCAGCAGCCCCGACGGGCATAGCAATCAGCCCCAGCATTTT.

J is TRBJ1-2 and V is TRBV19; TRBD1 matches 7 bases. CDR3 length: 15 residues. The V gene end was trimmed by 3 bases and the J gene end by 2 bases; junction bases not matched to a gene: 6. Germline CDR1 LNHDA, CDR2 SQIVND (reference sequence). The CDR3 sequence: CASSMVDRENYGYTF. The CDR3 bases are TGTGCCAGTAGTATGGTAGACAGGGAGAACTATGGCTACACCTTC.

The rearrangement links TRBV6-5 to TRBJ1-5, with 8 bases identical to TRBD1. From germline, CDR1 is MNHEY and CDR2 SVGAGI. This CDR3 has 15 residues. Trimming removed 6 bases from V and 6 bases from J; junction bases left unmatched: 10. DNA of the CDR3: TGTGCCAGCAGGCCCCTGGCAGGGGGCCTTCAGCCCCAGCATTTT. As protein: CASRPLAGGLQPQHF.

This clone was seen a single time. The chain employs TRBV11-2 and TRBJ2-2; D remains ambiguous. The CDR3 totals 16 residues. V was shortened by 2 bases and J by 4 bases, with 14 bases between the two germline ends. Germline V gene data show CDR1 as SGHAT and CDR2 as FQNNGV. This CDR3 is CASSLFAAEGTGELFF. CDR3 coding DNA: TGTGCCAGCAGCTTATTCGCGGCGGAAGGCACCGGGGAGCTGTTTTTT.

J is TRBJ1-3 and V is TRBV29-1; TRBD1 is a possible D gene (5 bases). This CDR3 region has 13 residues. CDR1 and CDR2 (germline): SQVTM, ANQGSEA. V was pared by 6 bases and J by 0 bases, with 9 bases between. CDR3 region: CSVGDVSGNTIYF. For the CDR3, the DNA is TGCAGCGTCGGGGACGTCTCTGGAAACACCATATATTTT.

DNA for the CDR3: TGTGCCAGCAGTAACTATGGCTACACCTTC. Its protein product is CASSNYGYTF. The chain joins TRBV6-5 to TRBJ1-2, with D unresolved. This CDR3 contains 10 residues. CDR1 is MNHEY, CDR2 SVGAGI, per germline. V was pared by 5 bases and J by 2 bases, with 0 bases between.

The chain links TRBV3-1 (or the pseudogene TRBV3-2) to TRBJ1-1, with a weak D call TRBD1 (5 bases). This CDR3 has 14 residues. V lost 5 bases to trimming and J lost 4 bases, with 14 bases between them. Germline CDR1 LGHDT, CDR2 YNNKEL (reference sequence). The CDR3 region has the DNA TGTGCCAGCAGCTTCAGGACTGGGGGCACTGAAGCTTTCTTT. Its protein product is CASSFRTGGTEAFF.

The V gene is TRBV2, the J gene TRBJ2-7; D uncertain. There are 14 residues in the CDR3. Germline assignment: CDR1 SNHLY and CDR2 FYNNEI. Trimming stripped 5 bases from V and 2 bases from J, with 13 bases between. CDR3 residues: CASSPPGSPYEQYF. The CDR3 bases are TGTGCCAGCAGTCCACCGGGCAGTCCCTACGAGCAGTACTTC. The full variable domain, in which reference TRBV2 and TRBJ2-7 provide the parts outside the CDR3, is EPEVTQTPSHQVTQMGQEVILRCVPISNHLYFYWYRQILGQKVEFLVSFYNNEISEKSEIFDDQFSVERPDGSNFTLKIRSTKLEDSAMYFCASSPPGSPYEQYFGPGTRLTVT.

The CDR3 sequence is CASSVGGRAYEQYF. The CDR3 nucleotides read TGTGCCAGCAGCGTAGGAGGGAGGGCCTACGAGCAGTACTTC. The chain uses TRBV9 and TRBJ2-7; TRBD2 aligns across 7 bases. With 0 bases clipped from V and 2 bases from J, the junction kept 2 bases outside the gene matches. The length of the CDR3 is 14 residues. In germline, CDR1 is SGDLS, CDR2 YYNGEE.

For this clone: This sample also contains other DNA sequences that code for the same CDR3. The chain links TRBV5-1 to TRBJ1-2; D ambiguous. This CDR3 comprises 13 residues. The germline gives CDR1 SGHRS, CDR2 YFSETQ. The V gene lost 0 bases and the J gene lost 5 bases, with 8 bases spanning the gap. CDR3 protein: CASSLVVAYGYTF. Here the CDR3 DNA reads TGCGCCAGCAGCTTGGTGGTTGCTTATGGCTACACCTTC.

The chain employs TRBV19 and TRBJ2-7; 9 positions match TRBD2. Germline V gene data show CDR1 as LNHDA and CDR2 as SQIVND (reference sequence). The CDR3 runs to 14 residues. With V trimmed by 5 bases and J by 0 bases, 2 bases remained unmatched. CDR3 protein: CASSFSGSSYEQYF. DNA for the CDR3: TGTGCCAGTAGTTTTAGCGGGAGCTCCTACGAGCAGTACTTC.

This chain links TRBV6-4 with TRBJ1-2; 8 nucleotides match TRBD1. The CDR3 sequence is 15 residues long. The ends lost 0 bases at V and 3 bases at J; junction bases unmatched: 3. The V gene's germline CDR1 is MRHNA and CDR2 SNTAGT. CDR3 coding DNA: TGTGCCAGCAGTGACTCCAGGGGGCACGACTATGGCTACACCTTC. This sequence encodes CASSDSRGHDYGYTF.

This chain uses TRBV5-8 with TRBJ1-2; D is perhaps TRBD1 (6 bases). Trimming cost V 3 bases and J 4 bases, with 13 bases left between them. Germline loops: CDR1 SGHTS, CDR2 YDEGEE. CDR3 length: 14 amino acids. The DNA for the CDR3 is TGTGCCAGCAGCTCCTTCGGGACAACCTATGGCTACACCTTC. Its translation is CASSSFGTTYGYTF.

This clone was observed a single time. The chain combines TRBV7-9 with TRBJ2-2; D perhaps matches TRBD1 (6 bases). The CDR3 runs 13 residues. The V end lost 3 bases, the J end lost 6 bases, and 8 bases lay between the germline ends. The germline V gene encodes CDR1 SEHNR and CDR2 FQNEAQ (reference sequence). CDR3 sequence reads: CASSLDSAGELFF. In nucleotides, the CDR3 is TGTGCCAGCAGCTTGGACAGTGCCGGGGAGCTGTTTTTT. Together with reference TRBV7-9 and TRBJ2-2, the CDR3 gives the full variable domain: DTGVSQNPRHKITKRGQNVTFRCDPISEHNRLYWYRQTLGQGPEFLTYFQNEAQLEKSRLLSDRFSAERPKGSFSTLEIQRTEQGDSAMYLCASSLDSAGELFFGEGSRLTVL.

V gene TRBV12-3 or TRBV12-4 combines with J gene TRBJ2-7; D is perhaps TRBD2 (5 bases). The CDR3 covers 13 residues. Trimming pared 3 bases from V and 4 bases from J, leaving 10 bases between. The CDR3 is CASSFKDFYEQYF. Here the CDR3 DNA reads TGTGCCAGCAGTTTCAAGGACTTTTACGAGCAGTACTTC.

CDR3 in amino acids: CASSRVVGQPQHF. CDR3 DNA sequence: TGTGCCAGCAGCAGGGTGGTGGGGCAGCCCCAGCATTTT. The chain uses TRBV6-5 and TRBJ1-5, with TRBD1 as a possible D gene (5 bases). The CDR3 covers 13 residues. Trimming removed 6 bases at V and 7 bases at J, with 13 bases between. CDR1 and CDR2 from the germline V gene are MNHEY and SVGAGI.

The CDR3 is CASSLGAGSEAFF. The CDR3 nucleotides read TGTGCCAGCAGCTTAGGTGCAGGGTCTGAAGCTTTCTTT. The chain combines TRBV7-9 with TRBJ1-1; D perhaps matches TRBD1 (5 bases). Germline CDR1 is SEHNR and CDR2 is FQNEAQ (reference sequence). This CDR3 is 13 amino acids long. Trimming pared 1 base from V and 6 bases from J, leaving 9 bases between.

V and J are TRBV14 and TRBJ1-2; D remains unclear. Looked up from germline, CDR1 is SGHDN and CDR2 is FVKESK. Trimming removed 0 bases at V and 4 bases at J, with 9 bases between. The CDR3 spans 14 residues. Here the CDR3 DNA reads TGTGCCAGCAGCCAAGATGCCAGGTTCTATGGCTACACCTTC. As protein: CASSQDARFYGYTF.

The gene calls are TRBV6-5 and TRBJ2-7; weak D call: TRBD1 (5 bases). Trimming cost V 6 bases and J 5 bases, with 17 bases left between them. The V gene's germline CDR1 is MNHEY and CDR2 SVGAGI. The CDR3 spans 14 residues. In DNA, the CDR3 is TGTGCCAGCAGCCGTAAGGTAGGGGCAAACGAGCAGTACTTC. It encodes CASSRKVGANEQYF.

V gene TRBV27 combines with J gene TRBJ2-1; 11 nucleotides align to TRBD2. This CDR3 spans 16 amino acids. The ends lost 7 bases at V and 3 bases at J; junction bases unmatched: 8. Germline V CDR1 and CDR2: MNHEY, SMNVEV (reference sequence). The CDR3 DNA reads TGTGCCAGCACGTGGATTAGCGGGAGGGGCTACAATGAGCAGTTCTTC. It encodes CASTWISGRGYNEQFF.

The gene calls are TRBV19 and TRBJ1-1; a weak D match, TRBD1 (6 bases). Germline V gene data show CDR1 as LNHDA and CDR2 as SQIVND (reference sequence). Trimming removed 4 bases from V and 4 bases from J, with 16 bases in between. CDR3 length: 15 residues. This CDR3 reads CASSTQGGGGTEAFF. As DNA, the CDR3 is TGTGCCAGTAGTACGCAGGGCGGAGGGGGCACTGAAGCTTTCTTT.

The table lists this clone with a few counts. The chain is built from TRBV27 and TRBJ2-7; perhaps D is TRBD1 or TRBD2 (5 bases each). The CDR3 has 14 amino acids. The germline V and J ends were trimmed by 6 bases and 0 bases, with 12 bases remaining between them. Germline V gene data show CDR1 as MNHEY and CDR2 as SMNVEV (reference sequence). In DNA, the CDR3 is TGTGCCAGCAGGAGGGACGGCTACTCCTACGAGCAGTACTTC. Its translation is CASRRDGYSYEQYF.

CDR3 sequence: CASSLLPLLAGGSYEQYF. The CDR3 DNA sequence: TGTGCCAGCAGTTTACTCCCCCTGCTAGCGGGGGGCTCCTACGAGCAGTACTTC. The V gene is TRBV28, the J gene TRBJ2-7; 11 bases map to TRBD2. V lost 2 bases and J lost 0; bases outside the gene matches: 9. The CDR3 runs to 18 residues. Germline V gives CDR1 MDHEN, CDR2 SYDVKM.

The genes are TRBV30 and TRBJ1-6; a possible D gene is TRBD1 (5 bases). Trimming removed 4 bases from V and 7 bases from J, with 14 bases in between. Germline V gene sequence: CDR1 GTSNPN, CDR2 SVGIG (reference sequence). The CDR3 loop spans 14 amino acids. In DNA form, the CDR3 reads TGTGCCTGGAATTCTGGGCAGGGCAATTCACCCCTCCACTTT. Encoded protein: CAWNSGQGNSPLHF.

The CDR3 reads CASSLSQTNTEAFF. The CDR3 coding sequence is TGTGCCAGCAGCTTGTCACAGACGAACACTGAAGCTTTCTTT. The V call is TRBV7-9, the J call TRBJ1-1; D not resolved. The ends were cut back, 3 bases at V and 1 base at J, with 9 bases in the middle. CDR1 and CDR2 (germline): SEHNR, FQNEAQ (reference sequence). This CDR3 has 14 amino acids.